Following are 11 T cell receptor beta chains from one sample sequenced in a study of blood T cell repertoires in COVID-19. Using immunoSEQ multiplex PCR, the repertoire was profiled, and TCRdb retains in-frame clones only, with some absent. This table holds around 190,000 clones, 70% to 85% found once. Sequencing was done on a sample of peripheral blood. The receptors originated from a human donor in a cohort sampled during active COVID-19.

This clone was seen more than once but under ten times. The chain carries TRBV27 and TRBJ2-3; 13 bases match TRBD2. The junction had 14 bases not matched to a gene; V was cut back by 5 bases and J by 0 bases. The length of the CDR3 is 20 residues. CDR1 and CDR2 from the germline V gene are MNHEY and SMNVEV (reference sequence). CDR3 protein: CASSRRPPGLAGSSTDTQYF. The CDR3 DNA reads as TGTGCCAGCAGTCGAAGGCCCCCGGGACTAGCGGGATCTAGCACAGATACGCAGTATTTT.

This clone was seen just once. This chain joins TRBV11-2 and TRBJ2-5; possible D gene TRBD2, 5 bases. This CDR3 is 16 amino acids long. Germline CDR1 SGHAT, CDR2 FQNNGV. Trimming cost V 0 bases and J 1 base, with 12 bases left between them. DNA for the CDR3: TGTGCCAGCAGCTTAGATCCGGCCGGGGTCCAAGAGACCCAGTACTTC. Translating it yields CASSLDPAGVQETQYF.

The J gene is TRBJ1-5, the V gene TRBV6-5; possibly TRBD1 for D (5 bases). From germline, CDR1 is MNHEY and CDR2 SVGAGI. The CDR3 has 13 amino acids. CDR3 protein: CASARGFNQPQHF. The CDR3 DNA reads as TGTGCTTCAGCGCGGGGGTTCAATCAGCCCCAGCATTTT.

This chain joins TRBV2 and TRBJ2-1; maybe TRBD2 (6 bases). Germline V gives CDR1 SNHLY, CDR2 FYNNEI. The V end was cut by 8 bases, the J end by 0 bases, with 14 bases between. The CDR3 runs to 15 residues. The CDR3 bases are TGTGCCAGCGCCCTTAGCGGCCGCTCCTACAATGAGCAGTTCTTC. Residues: CASALSGRSYNEQFF.

This chain links TRBV28 with TRBJ1-2, with unresolved D. The ends were cut back, 7 bases at V and 1 base at J, with 10 bases in the middle. CDR3 length: 13 residues. From germline, CDR1 is MDHEN and CDR2 SYDVKM. The CDR3 region has the DNA TGTGCCAGCAAAACGACGGGTAACTATGGCTACACCTTC. As protein: CASKTTGNYGYTF.

This rearrangement joins TRBV18 to TRBJ2-7, with D possibly TRBD2 on 6 matching bases. The germline V gene encodes CDR1 KGHSH and CDR2 LQKENI. The CDR3 spans 15 residues. Trimming shortened V by 6 bases and J by 2 bases, and 17 bases separated the two germline ends. The CDR3 spells CASSGGLPGTYEQYF. DNA of the CDR3: TGTGCCAGCTCGGGGGGACTTCCCGGAACCTACGAGCAGTACTTC.

The CDR3 bases are TGTGCCACCAGTACGGGACAGGGAGCCAATCAGCCCCAGCATTTT. Translating gives CATSTGQGANQPQHF. The chain combines TRBV24-1 with TRBJ1-5; 9 nucleotides line up with TRBD1. This CDR3 is 15 amino acids long. V was pared by 6 bases and J by 3 bases, with 5 bases of the junction left unmatched. Germline CDR1 and CDR2: KGHDR and SFDVKD.

V is TRBV7-9 and J is TRBJ2-3; 11 nucleotides line up with TRBD1. CDR3 length: 17 amino acids. The ends lost 4 bases at V and 4 bases at J; junction bases unmatched: 10. The germline gives CDR1 SEHNR, CDR2 FQNEAQ (reference sequence). The CDR3 region has the DNA TGTGCCAGCAGCTCTCCTTGGGACAGGGGGAGGCCAGATACGCAGTATTTT. Its protein is CASSSPWDRGRPDTQYF.

The chain recombines TRBV29-1 with TRBJ1-1; no clear D. Germline values: CDR1 SQVTM, CDR2 ANQGSEA. Trimming removed 4 bases from V and 0 bases from J, with 9 bases in between. The CDR3 is 13 amino acids. This chain's CDR3 is CSVAVPMNTEAFF. CDR3 sequence (DNA): TGCAGCGTTGCGGTCCCCATGAACACTGAAGCTTTCTTT.

The chain joins TRBV29-1 to TRBJ2-5; 10 bases agree with TRBD1. This CDR3 is built from 14 residues. V shed 4 bases and J 2 bases; nucleotides not matched to a gene: 4. Germline V gene data show CDR1 as SQVTM and CDR2 as ANQGSEA. CDR3 residues: CSVGDRGKQETQYF. In DNA form, the CDR3 reads TGCAGCGTTGGGGACAGGGGCAAACAAGAGACCCAGTACTTC. Variable domain in full (rest from reference TRBV29-1 and TRBJ2-5): SAVISQKPSRDICQRGTSLTIQCQVDSQVTMMFWYRQQPGQSLTLIATANQGSEATYESGFVIDKFPISRPNLTFSTLTVSNMSPEDSSIYLCSVGDRGKQETQYFGPGTRLLVL.

The rearrangement uses TRBV4-2 and TRBJ2-7, with a tentative D call TRBD1 (6 bases). V lost 3 bases and J 0 bases, leaving 15 bases between the germline ends. The CDR3 is made up of 16 amino acids. CDR1 and CDR2 from the germline V gene are LGHNA and YNFKEQ. DNA of the CDR3: TGTGCCAGCAGCCATGAGAGACAGGCGAGCTCCTACGAGCAGTACTTC. Protein sequence: CASSHERQASSYEQYF.